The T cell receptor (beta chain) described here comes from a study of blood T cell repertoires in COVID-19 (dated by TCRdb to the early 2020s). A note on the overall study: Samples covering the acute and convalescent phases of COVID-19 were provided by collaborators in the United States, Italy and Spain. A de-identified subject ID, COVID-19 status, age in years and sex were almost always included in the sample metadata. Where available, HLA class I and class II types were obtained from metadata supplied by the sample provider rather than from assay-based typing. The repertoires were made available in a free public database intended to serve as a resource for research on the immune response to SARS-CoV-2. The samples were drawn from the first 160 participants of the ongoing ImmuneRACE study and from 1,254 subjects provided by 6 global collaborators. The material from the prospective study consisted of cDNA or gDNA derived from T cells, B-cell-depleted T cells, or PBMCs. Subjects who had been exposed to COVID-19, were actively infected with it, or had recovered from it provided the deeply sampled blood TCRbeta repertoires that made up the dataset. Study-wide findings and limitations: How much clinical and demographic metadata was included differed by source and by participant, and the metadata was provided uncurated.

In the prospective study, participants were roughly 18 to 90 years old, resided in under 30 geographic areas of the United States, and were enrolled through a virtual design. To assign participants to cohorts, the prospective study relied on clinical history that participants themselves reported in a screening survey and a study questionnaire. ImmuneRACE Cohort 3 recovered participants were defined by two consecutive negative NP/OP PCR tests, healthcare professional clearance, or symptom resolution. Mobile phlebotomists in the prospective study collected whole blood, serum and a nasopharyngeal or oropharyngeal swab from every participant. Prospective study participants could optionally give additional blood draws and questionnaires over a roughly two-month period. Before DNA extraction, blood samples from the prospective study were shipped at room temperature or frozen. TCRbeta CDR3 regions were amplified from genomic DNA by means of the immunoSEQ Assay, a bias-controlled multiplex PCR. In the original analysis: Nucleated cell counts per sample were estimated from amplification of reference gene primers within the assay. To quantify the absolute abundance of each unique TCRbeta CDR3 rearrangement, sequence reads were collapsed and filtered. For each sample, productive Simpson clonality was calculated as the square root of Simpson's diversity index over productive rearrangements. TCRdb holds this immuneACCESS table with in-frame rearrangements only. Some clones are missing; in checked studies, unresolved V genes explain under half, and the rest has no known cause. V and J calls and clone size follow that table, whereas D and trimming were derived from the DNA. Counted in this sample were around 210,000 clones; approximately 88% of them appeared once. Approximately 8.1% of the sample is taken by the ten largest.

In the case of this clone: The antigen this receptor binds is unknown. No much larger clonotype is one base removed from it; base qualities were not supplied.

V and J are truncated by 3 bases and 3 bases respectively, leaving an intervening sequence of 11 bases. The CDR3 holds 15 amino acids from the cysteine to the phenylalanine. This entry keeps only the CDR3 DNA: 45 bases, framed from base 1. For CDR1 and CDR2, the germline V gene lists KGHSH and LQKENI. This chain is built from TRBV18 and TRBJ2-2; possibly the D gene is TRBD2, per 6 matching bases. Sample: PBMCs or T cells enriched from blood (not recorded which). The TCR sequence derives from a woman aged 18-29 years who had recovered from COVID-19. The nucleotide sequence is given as TGTGCCAGCTCACCTTTCGGGGACTACACCGGGGAGCTGTTTTTT. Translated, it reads CASSPFGDYTGELFF.